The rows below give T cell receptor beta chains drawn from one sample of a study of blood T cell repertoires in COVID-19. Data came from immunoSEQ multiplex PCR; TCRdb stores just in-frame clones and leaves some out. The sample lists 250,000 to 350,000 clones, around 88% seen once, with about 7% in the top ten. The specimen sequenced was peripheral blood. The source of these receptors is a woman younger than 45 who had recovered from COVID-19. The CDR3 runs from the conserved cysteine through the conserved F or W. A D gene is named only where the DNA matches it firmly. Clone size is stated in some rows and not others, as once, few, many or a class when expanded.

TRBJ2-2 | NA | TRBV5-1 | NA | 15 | CASSLLAGKNGELFF | TGCGCCAGCAGCTTGTTGGCAGGGAAAAACGGGGAGCTGTTTTTT
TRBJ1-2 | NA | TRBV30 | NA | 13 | CAWRGRNLRGYTF | TGTGCCTGGAGGGGGAGGAATTTGCGTGGCTACACCTTC
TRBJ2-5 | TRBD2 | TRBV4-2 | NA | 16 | CASSRAFAGEQETQYF | TGTGCCAGCAGTAGAGCTTTTGCGGGGGAGCAAGAGACCCAGTACTTC
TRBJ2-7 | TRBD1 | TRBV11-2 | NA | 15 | CASSLARDSSYEQYF | TGTGCCAGCAGCTTAGCCCGGGACAGCTCCTACGAGCAGTACTTC
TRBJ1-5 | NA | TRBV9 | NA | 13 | CASSAHTSQPQHF | TGTGCCAGCAGCGCACATACCTCTCAGCCCCAGCATTTT
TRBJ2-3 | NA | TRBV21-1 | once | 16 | CASSKRGTLRTDTQYF | TGTGCCAGCAGCAAAAGAGGAACACTCCGCACAGATACGCAGTATTTT
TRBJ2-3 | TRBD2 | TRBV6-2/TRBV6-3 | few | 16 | CASSPSERGDTDTQYF | TGTGCCAGCAGTCCCTCGGAGCGGGGGGACACAGATACGCAGTATTTT
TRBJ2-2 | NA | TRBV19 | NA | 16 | CASTSIHRVRTGELFF | TGTGCCAGTACCTCAATACACAGGGTGAGGACCGGGGAGCTGTTTTTT
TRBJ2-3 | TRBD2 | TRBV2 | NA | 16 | CASKRTSGGAGDTQYF | TGTGCCAGCAAGCGGACTAGCGGGGGGGCCGGGGATACGCAGTATTTT
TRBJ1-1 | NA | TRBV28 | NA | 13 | CASSLLANTEAFF | TGTGCCAGCAGTTTATTGGCTAACACTGAAGCTTTCTTT
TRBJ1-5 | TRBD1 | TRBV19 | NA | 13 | CASSLQGGQHQHF | TGTGCCAGTAGTCTTCAAGGGGGCCAGCACCAGCATTTT
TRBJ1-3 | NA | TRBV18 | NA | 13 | CASSPGTGNTIYF | TGTGCCAGCTCACCCGGGACTGGAAACACCATATATTTT
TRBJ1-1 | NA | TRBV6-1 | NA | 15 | CASSPKQGANTEAFF | TGTGCCAGCAGTCCAAAACAGGGAGCGAACACTGAAGCTTTCTTT
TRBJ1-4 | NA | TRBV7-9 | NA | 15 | CASSLTGGAGEKLFF | TGTGCCAGCAGCTTAACGGGAGGGGCAGGTGAAAAACTGTTTTTT
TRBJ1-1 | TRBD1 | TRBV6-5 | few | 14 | CASSSLRGQAEAFF | TGTGCCAGCAGTTCGCTGAGGGGACAGGCTGAAGCTTTCTTT
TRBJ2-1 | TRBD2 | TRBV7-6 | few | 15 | CASSSVLAGYNEQFF | TGTGCCAGCAGCTCGGTACTAGCGGGGTACAATGAGCAGTTCTTC
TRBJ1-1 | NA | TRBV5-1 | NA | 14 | CASSYQIGGTEAFF | TGCGCCAGCAGCTACCAGATCGGGGGGACTGAAGCTTTCTTT
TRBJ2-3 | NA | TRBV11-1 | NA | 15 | CASSLELVSTDTQYF | TGTGCCAGCAGCTTAGAACTAGTTAGCACAGATACGCAGTATTTT
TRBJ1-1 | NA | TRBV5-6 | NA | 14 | CASSFDRRATEAFF | TGTGCCAGCAGCTTCGACCGGAGGGCCACTGAAGCTTTCTTT
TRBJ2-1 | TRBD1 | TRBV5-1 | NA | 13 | CASSPDRANEQFF | TGCGCCAGCAGCCCAGACAGGGCGAATGAGCAGTTCTTC
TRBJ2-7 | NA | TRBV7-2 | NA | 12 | CASSLNTYEQYF | TGTGCCAGCAGCTTAAATACCTACGAGCAGTACTTC
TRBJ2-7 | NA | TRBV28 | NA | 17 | CASSLEVEGALSYEQYF | TGTGCCAGCAGTTTAGAGGTGGAGGGGGCATTATCCTACGAGCAGTACTTC
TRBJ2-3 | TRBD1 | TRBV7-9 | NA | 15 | CASSSDRAVADTQYF | TGTGCCAGCAGCTCCGACAGGGCGGTGGCAGATACGCAGTATTTT
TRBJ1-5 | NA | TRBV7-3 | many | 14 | CASSLWDNNQPQHF | TGTGCCAGCAGCTTATGGGACAACAATCAGCCCCAGCATTTT
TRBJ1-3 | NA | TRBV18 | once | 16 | CASSPTGHRSGNTIYF | TGTGCCAGCTCCCCCACGGGACACCGCTCTGGAAACACCATATATTTT
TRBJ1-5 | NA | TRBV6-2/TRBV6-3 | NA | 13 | CASSRITPGLLHF | TGTGCCAGCAGCCGAATCACCCCCGGACTACTACATTTT
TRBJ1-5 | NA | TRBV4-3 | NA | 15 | CASSQDSGVNQPQHF | TGCGCCAGCAGCCAAGACTCCGGAGTCAATCAGCCCCAGCATTTT
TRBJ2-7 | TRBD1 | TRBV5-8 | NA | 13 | CASRTGGAYEQYF | TGTGCCAGCAGGACAGGGGGGGCCTACGAGCAGTACTTC
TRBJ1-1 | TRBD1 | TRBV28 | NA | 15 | CASSRPQGAGTEAFF | TGTGCCAGCAGTCGGCCACAGGGGGCGGGCACTGAAGCTTTCTTT
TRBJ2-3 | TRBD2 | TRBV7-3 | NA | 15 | CASSFTAGSTDTQYF | TGTGCCAGCAGCTTTACAGCGGGGAGCACAGATACGCAGTATTTT
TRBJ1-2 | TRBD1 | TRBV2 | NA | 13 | CASMRGLSYGYTF | TGTGCCAGCATGAGGGGGCTTTCCTATGGCTACACCTTC
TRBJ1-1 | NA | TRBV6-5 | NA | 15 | CASSYSSSPNTEAFF | TGTGCCAGCAGTTACTCGTCGTCTCCTAACACTGAAGCTTTCTTT
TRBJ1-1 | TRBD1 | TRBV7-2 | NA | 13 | CASRYTGDTEAFF | TGTGCCAGCAGATACACAGGGGACACTGAAGCTTTCTTT
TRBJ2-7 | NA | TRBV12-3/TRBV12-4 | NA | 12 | CASSFGSYEQYF | TGTGCCAGCAGTTTTGGCAGTTACGAGCAGTACTTC
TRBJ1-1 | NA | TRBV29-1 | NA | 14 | CSALPPGLNTEAFF | TGCAGCGCTCTGCCCCCAGGGTTGAACACTGAAGCTTTCTTT